This entry describes one T cell receptor beta chain. The antigen is not known. Stated time point: persistent/refractory GD, antithyroid drugs over 5 years with positive TRAb. PBMC-extracted RNA yielded the TCR library. The EDTA tubes were filled with around 9 milliliters of drawn peripheral blood. The data were taken from a study of regulatory T cells in long-lasting Graves disease. Whole-study results and caveats: Those with persistent disease had in common more public clonotypes (about 3,000) than new patients (approximately 970).

Construction of TCR beta libraries relied on iRepertoire HTBI primers and on Arm-PCR targeting CDR3 regions. One entry per CDR3 protein results from TCRdb running MiXCR on the multiplex PCR reads. The data show about 470,000 distinct CDR3 sequences, with roughly 20% seen just once and 7.8% held by the top ten. Germline loops: CDR1 SGHKS, CDR2 YYEKEE (reference sequence). The CDR3 extends over 18 amino acids. Trimming took 2 bases from V and 7 from J; bases not matched to a gene: 17. The chain joins TRBV5-5 to TRBJ2-1, with TRBD1 matching over 8 bases. This clonotype originated in a female donor with Graves disease. Specimen: peripheral blood mononuclear cells (PBMCs), collected when the disease was refractory, from a patient treated with antithyroid drugs. CDR3 sequence: CASSFRLYFRDRINEQFF. Here the CDR3 DNA reads TGTGCCAGCAGCTTCCGTCTTTATTTCCGGGACAGGATAAATGAGCAGTTCTTC.